The rows below give T cell receptor beta chains drawn from one sample of a study of technical replicates of blood from a few donors. Measured with immunoSEQ multiplex PCR; TCRdb has only the in-frame clones, and not every one. This sample has roughly 80,000 clones, with nearly 96% found just once. The specimen sequenced was T cells isolated from PBMCs. These TCRs come from a human donor in good health. CDR3s include the opening cysteine and the closing phenylalanine or tryptophan. The D gene is left open where the match is weak. Some rows mark clone size as missing; the rest say once, few, many or name a class of expanded clone.

D gene	J gene	V gene	clone size	CDR3 protein	CDR3 DNA
NA	TRBJ2-7	TRBV5-1	NA	CASSLAGTYEQYF	TGCGCCAGCAGCTTAGCGGGTACCTACGAGCAGTACTTC
TRBD2	TRBJ2-3	TRBV4-1	NA	CASSQSSGRAPDTQYF	TGCGCCAGCAGCCAGAGTAGCGGGAGGGCCCCAGATACGCAGTATTTT
NA	TRBJ1-3	TRBV9	NA	CASTRGVGNTIYF	TGTGCCAGCACCAGAGGTGTTGGAAACACCATATATTTT
TRBD2	TRBJ2-3	TRBV30	NA	CAWTSGGNNARPQYF	TGTGCCTGGACTAGCGGGGGGAACAACGCCCGACCGCAGTATTTT
NA	TRBJ2-3	TRBV10-3	NA	CAIRGSLGWADTQYF	TGTGCCATCAGGGGGAGCCTGGGATGGGCAGATACGCAGTATTTT
NA	TRBJ1-5	TRBV10-1	NA	CASSDADQPQHF	TGCGCCAGCAGTGATGCAGATCAGCCCCAGCATTTT
NA	TRBJ2-1	TRBV7-2	NA	CASSPIGGASSYNEQFF	TGTGCCAGCAGCCCCATTGGCGGGGCCAGCTCCTACAATGAGCAGTTCTTC
TRBD1	TRBJ2-1	TRBV4-2	NA	CASSLTGGLINNEQFF	TGTGCCAGCAGTCTAACAGGGGGCCTTATTAACAATGAGCAGTTCTTC
NA	TRBJ1-2	TRBV18	NA	CASSPRGAQEYGYTF	TGTGCCAGCTCACCGCGGGGGGCCCAGGAATATGGCTACACCTTC
NA	TRBJ1-1	TRBV30	NA	CAWRSISTEAFF	TGTGCCTGGAGATCTATTAGCACTGAAGCTTTCTTT
NA	TRBJ1-5	TRBV28	NA	CASSLQGWKPQHF	TGTGCCAGCAGTTTACAGGGGTGGAAGCCCCAGCATTTT
NA	TRBJ2-2	TRBV27	NA	CASSWTVNTGELFF	TGTGCCAGCAGTTGGACAGTCAACACCGGGGAGCTGTTTTTT
TRBD2	TRBJ2-1	TRBV28	once	CASSLPRSGSPYNEQFF	TGTGCCAGCAGTCTCCCCCGGAGCGGGAGCCCCTACAATGAGCAGTTCTTC
TRBD1	TRBJ2-7	TRBV27	NA	CASSIRDRVSEQYF	TGTGCCAGCAGTATCCGGGACAGGGTAAGCGAGCAGTACTTC
TRBD1	TRBJ1-4	TRBV4-3	NA	CASSQGVTGGDEKLFF	TGCGCCAGCAGCCAAGGGGTGACAGGGGGAGATGAAAAACTGTTTTTT
NA	TRBJ1-4	TRBV7-9	NA	CASSFSGETEKLFF	TGTGCCAGCAGCTTCTCAGGGGAAACTGAAAAACTGTTTTTT
NA	TRBJ1-1	TRBV4-1	NA	CASSRTGFGAFF	TGCGCCAGCAGCCGAACAGGGTTTGGAGCTTTCTTT
NA	TRBJ1-1	TRBV7-3	once	CASSPTPGDTEAFF	TGTGCCAGCAGCCCAACACCGGGGGACACTGAAGCTTTCTTT
TRBD2	TRBJ2-2	TRBV5-4	NA	CASSLLILPLAGGPSGELFF	TGTGCCAGCAGCTTGTTAATCCTTCCTCTAGCGGGAGGGCCCAGCGGGGAGCTGTTTTTT
NA	TRBJ2-7	TRBV2	once	CASGGITYEQYF	TGTGCCAGCGGAGGGATTACCTACGAGCAGTACTTC
TRBD2	TRBJ2-3	TRBV25-1	NA	CASLAGAGDTQYF	TGTGCCAGTCTAGCGGGAGCAGGAGATACGCAGTATTTT
NA	TRBJ2-7	TRBV5-1	NA	CASSSPTLDEQYF	TGCGCCAGCAGCTCCCCTACGCTTGACGAGCAGTACTTC
TRBD2	TRBJ2-3	TRBV9	NA	CASSVAGGSTDTQYF	TGTGCCAGCAGCGTCGCGGGAGGTAGCACAGATACGCAGTATTTT
NA	TRBJ1-5	TRBV30	NA	CAWSRSNQPQHF	TGTGCCTGGAGTCGGAGCAATCAGCCCCAGCATTTT
NA	TRBJ1-1	TRBV7-9	NA	CASSSIEGEAFF	TGTGCCAGCAGCTCTATCGAGGGCGAAGCTTTCTTT
TRBD1	TRBJ2-1	TRBV28	NA	CASRRTGGGNEQFF	TGTGCCAGCAGACGGACAGGGGGTGGCAATGAGCAGTTCTTC
NA	TRBJ2-5	TRBV30	NA	CAWSPGKETQYF	TGTGCCTGGAGTCCCGGGAAAGAGACCCAGTACTTC
NA	TRBJ1-1	TRBV10-3	NA	CASGEGVNTEAFF	TGTGCCAGCGGAGAAGGGGTCAACACTGAAGCTTTCTTT
TRBD2	TRBJ2-7	TRBV27	NA	CASSLAASGTYEQYF	TGTGCCAGCAGTTTGGCGGCTAGCGGTACCTACGAGCAGTACTTC
NA	TRBJ2-7	TRBV30	NA	CAWSVRDKNYEQYF	TGTGCCTGGAGTGTAAGGGACAAGAACTACGAGCAGTACTTC
NA	TRBJ2-2	TRBV6-5	NA	CASSYSTTMNTGELFF	TGTGCCAGCAGTTACTCGACGACAATGAACACCGGGGAGCTGTTTTTT
TRBD1	TRBJ2-3	TRBV29-1	NA	CSYRQGADTQYF	TGCAGTTACAGGCAGGGGGCCGATACGCAGTATTTT
NA	TRBJ1-1	TRBV7-9	once	CASSHTGFTEAFF	TGTGCCAGCAGCCACACAGGGTTCACTGAAGCTTTCTTT
TRBD2	TRBJ2-7	TRBV5-4	NA	CASRLLAGDEQYF	TGTGCCAGCAGGTTACTAGCGGGAGACGAGCAGTACTTC
NA	TRBJ1-4	TRBV19	NA	CASSIQRRGAQGEKLFF	TGTGCCAGTAGTATCCAAAGACGGGGGGCGCAGGGTGAAAAACTGTTTTTT
NA	TRBJ2-2	TRBV6-5	NA	CASSLYIARELFF	TGTGCCAGCAGCCTCTATATTGCCCGGGAGCTGTTTTTT
NA	TRBJ2-7	TRBV27	NA	CASSLTVHPYEQYF	TGTGCCAGCAGTTTGACAGTCCACCCCTACGAGCAGTACTTC
TRBD1	TRBJ1-5	TRBV29-1	NA	CSVERQGDNQPQHF	TGCAGCGTCGAAAGACAGGGTGACAATCAGCCCCAGCATTTT
NA	TRBJ2-5	TRBV5-4	NA	CASSFGGRELQETQYF	TGTGCCAGCAGCTTTGGTGGCCGGGAACTACAAGAGACCCAGTACTTC
NA	TRBJ2-7	TRBV27	NA	CASSLDTYEQYF	TGTGCCAGCAGTTTAGACACCTACGAGCAGTACTTT
NA	TRBJ2-3	TRBV9	NA	CASSVQDTDTQYF	TGTGCCAGCAGCGTTCAGGACACAGATACGCAGTATTTT
NA	TRBJ1-1	TRBV9	NA	CASSGGGLAEAFF	TGTGCCAGCAGCGGAGGGGGATTGGCTGAAGCTTTCTTT
TRBD2	TRBJ2-5	TRBV5-1	once	CASSLSVAGVGETQYF	TGCGCCAGCAGCTTGTCCGTAGCGGGAGTGGGGGAGACCCAGTACTTC
TRBD2	TRBJ2-1	TRBV10-1	NA	CASSELASGTYNEQFF	TGCGCCAGCAGTGAGTTGGCTAGCGGGACCTACAATGAGCAGTTCTTC
NA	TRBJ2-7	TRBV29-1	NA	CSVATGHEQYF	TGCAGCGTTGCCACAGGGCACGAGCAGTACTTC
TRBD1	TRBJ1-3	TRBV28	NA	CATRQGAFGNTIYF	TGTGCCACACGACAGGGGGCCTTTGGAAACACCATATATTTT
NA	TRBJ2-1	TRBV10-3	NA	CAIRPSDNEQFF	TGTGCCATCAGGCCCAGTGACAATGAGCAGTTCTTC
TRBD2	TRBJ2-3	TRBV9	NA	CASSVGASGSADTQYF	TGTGCCAGCAGCGTAGGCGCTAGCGGGAGTGCAGATACGCAGTATTTT
NA	TRBJ2-3	TRBV5-1	NA	CASSLESRGPDTQYF	TGCGCCAGCAGCTTGGAATCAAGGGGCCCAGATACGCAGTATTTT
TRBD1	TRBJ1-2	TRBV30	few	CAWSVSTGFTGYTF	TGTGCCTGGAGTGTTTCGACAGGGTTTACCGGCTACACCTTC
NA	TRBJ1-1	TRBV6-1	NA	CASSGGSFEAFF	TGTGCCAGCAGCGGGGGGTCTTTTGAAGCTTTCTTT
NA	TRBJ2-6	TRBV18	NA	CASSPQEQGANVLTF	TGTGCCAGCTCACCGCAAGAGCAAGGGGCCAACGTCCTGACTTTC
NA	TRBJ1-4	TRBV15	NA	CATSRAVGEKLFF	TGTGCCACCAGCAGAGCCGTCGGGGAAAAACTGTTTTTT